The present entry profiles one TCR beta chain with its context. Clones were read by immunoSEQ multiplex PCR, and TCRdb kept only the in-frame ones, dropping some. The table lists about 59,000 clones, 75% to 95% of them singletons. This sample was included in a study of a mutant IDH1 vaccine in newly diagnosed glioma. Background on the study: Among treated patients, roughly 60% were male and about 38% female, and mean age was about 40 years.

CDR1 and CDR2 (germline): LNHDA, SQIVND (reference sequence). Deletions cut 4 bases from V and 5 bases from J, with 17 bases between. CDR3 length: 15 residues. Time point noted: baseline, week 1 (first vaccination visit). Indicated treatment: pre-vaccination baseline after standard-of-care therapy. Astrocytomas that were new, WHO grade 3 or 4, IDH1-mutant and ATRX-lost were present in the donors. This TCR was recovered from a man aged 45 to 65 with glioma. Here the sequenced sample was PBMCs, taken from a glioma patient treated with radiotherapy, temozolomide or both. This sequence joins TRBV19 and TRBJ2-5; D is unresolved. As DNA, the CDR3 is TGTGCCAGTAGTACCTCCGGACGCAACGCGGAGACCCAGTACTTC. It yields the protein CASSTSGRNAETQYF.